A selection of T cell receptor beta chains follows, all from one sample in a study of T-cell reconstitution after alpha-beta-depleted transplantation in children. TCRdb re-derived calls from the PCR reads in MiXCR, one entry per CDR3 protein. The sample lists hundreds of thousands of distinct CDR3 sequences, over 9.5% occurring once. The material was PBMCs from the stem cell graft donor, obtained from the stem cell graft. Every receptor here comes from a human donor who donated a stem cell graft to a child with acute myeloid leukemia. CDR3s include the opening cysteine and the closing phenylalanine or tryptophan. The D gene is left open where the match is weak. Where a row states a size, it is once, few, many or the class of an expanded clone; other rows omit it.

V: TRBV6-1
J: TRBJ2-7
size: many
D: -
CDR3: CASAKTSGYEQYF
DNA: TGTGCCAGCGCGAAAACGTCCGGCTACGAGCAGTACTTC

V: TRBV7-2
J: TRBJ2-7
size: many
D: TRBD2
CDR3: CASSQAGDGYEQYF
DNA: TGTGCCAGCAGCCAAGCGGGAGATGGCTACGAGCAGTACTTC

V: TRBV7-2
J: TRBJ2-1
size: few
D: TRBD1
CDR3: CASSPRQGTNIEKFF
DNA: TGTGCCAGCAGCCCCCGACAGGGAACAAATATCGAGAAGTTCTTC

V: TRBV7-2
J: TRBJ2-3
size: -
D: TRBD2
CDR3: CASSLQPSGETDTQYF
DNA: TGTGCCAGCAGCTTACAGCCTAGCGGGGAAACAGATACGCAGTATTTT

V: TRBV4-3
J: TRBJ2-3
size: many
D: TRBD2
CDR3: CASSQDRLAGVETDTQYF
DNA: TGCGCCAGCAGCCAAGATCGGTTAGCGGGAGTGGAAACAGATACGCAGTATTTT

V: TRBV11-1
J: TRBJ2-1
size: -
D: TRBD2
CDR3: CASSSGLAGGPGYNEQFF
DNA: TGTGCCAGCAGCTCTGGACTAGCGGGAGGGCCAGGCTACAATGAGCAGTTCTTC

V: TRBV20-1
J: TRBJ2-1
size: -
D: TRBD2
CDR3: CSARDTGTSRYNEQFF
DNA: TGCAGTGCTAGAGATACCGGGACTAGCAGATACAATGAGCAGTTCTTC

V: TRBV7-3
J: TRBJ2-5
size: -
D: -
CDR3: CASSLTGAGTTQYF
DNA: TGTGCCAGCAGCTTAACAGGGGCCGGGACGACCCAGTACTTC

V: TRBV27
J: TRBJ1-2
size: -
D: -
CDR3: CASSGGGRNYGYTF
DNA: TGTGCCAGCAGTGGCGGGGGGCGAAACTATGGCTACACCTTC

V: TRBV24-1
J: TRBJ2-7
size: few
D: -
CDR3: CATTLQGQGCEQYF
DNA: TGTGCCACCACCCTTCAAGGGCAGGGATGCGAGCAGTACTTC

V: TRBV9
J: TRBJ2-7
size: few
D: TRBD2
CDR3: CAVTGTSGSESWEQYF
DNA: TGTGCCGTCACTGGGACTAGCGGGAGTGAGTCTTGGGAGCAGTACTTC

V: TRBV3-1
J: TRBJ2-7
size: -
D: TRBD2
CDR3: CASSPGTRRDYEQYF
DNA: TGTGCCAGCAGCCCCGGGACTAGACGGGACTACGAGCAGTACTTC

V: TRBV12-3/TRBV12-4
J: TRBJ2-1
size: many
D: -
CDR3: CASSSGLGEQFF
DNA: TGTGCCAGCAGTTCTGGACTCGGTGAGCAGTTCTTC

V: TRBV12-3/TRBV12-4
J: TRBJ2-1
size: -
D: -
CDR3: CASGKEWGYNEQFF
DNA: TGTGCCAGCGGTAAGGAGTGGGGTTACAATGAGCAGTTCTTC

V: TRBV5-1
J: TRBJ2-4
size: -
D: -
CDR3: CASSLDVRKNIQYF
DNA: TGCGCCAGCAGCTTGGACGTCCGTAAAAACATTCAGTACTTC

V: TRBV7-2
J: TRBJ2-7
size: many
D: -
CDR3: CASSLGQPRGEQYF
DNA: TGTGCCAGCAGCTTAGGTCAGCCTAGGGGCGAGCAGTACTTC

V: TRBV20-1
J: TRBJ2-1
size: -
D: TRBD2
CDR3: CSASLGSGRSYEQFF
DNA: TGCAGTGCCTCCCTTGGTAGCGGGAGGTCCTATGAGCAGTTCTTC

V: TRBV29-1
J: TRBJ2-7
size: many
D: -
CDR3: CSVEGQRGEQYF
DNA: TGCAGCGTTGAAGGGCAGAGGGGCGAGCAGTACTTC

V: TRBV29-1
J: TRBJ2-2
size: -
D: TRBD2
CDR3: CSVLTSGRRDTGELFF
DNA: TGCAGCGTGTTGACTAGCGGGAGGAGGGACACCGGGGAGCTGTTTTTT

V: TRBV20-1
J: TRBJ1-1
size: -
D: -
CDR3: CSARERRTAVNTEAFF
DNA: TGCAGTGCTAGAGAGAGGCGGACAGCCGTGAACACTGAAGCTTTCTTT

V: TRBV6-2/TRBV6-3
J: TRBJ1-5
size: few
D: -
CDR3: CASSAQGGSNQPQHF
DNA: TGTGCCAGCAGTGCACAGGGTGGTAGCAATCAGCCCCAGCATTTT

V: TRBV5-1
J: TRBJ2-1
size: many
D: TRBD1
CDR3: CASSSDRGQLGEQFF
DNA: TGCGCCAGCAGCTCGGACAGGGGGCAGCTCGGTGAGCAGTTCTTC

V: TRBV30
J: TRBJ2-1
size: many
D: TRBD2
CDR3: CAWSERESLFF
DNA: TGTGCCTGGAGTGAGCGGGAGTCTCTGTTCTTC

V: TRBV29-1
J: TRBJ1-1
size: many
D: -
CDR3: CRGQAGFEAFF
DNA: TGCAGGGGGCAGGCAGGCTTCGAGGCTTTCTTT

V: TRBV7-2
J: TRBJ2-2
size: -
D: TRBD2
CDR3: CASSFSPFAGGTGELFF
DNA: TGTGCCAGCAGCTTTAGTCCTTTCGCGGGAGGGACCGGGGAGCTGTTTTTT

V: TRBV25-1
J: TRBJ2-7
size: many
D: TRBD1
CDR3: CASIKAQGHEQYF
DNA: TGTGCCAGCATCAAGGCACAGGGGCACGAGCAGTACTTC

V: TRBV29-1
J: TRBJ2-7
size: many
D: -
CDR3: CSVEQRGRVGYEQYF
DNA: TGCAGCGTTGAGCAACGGGGGCGCGTAGGGTACGAGCAGTACTTC

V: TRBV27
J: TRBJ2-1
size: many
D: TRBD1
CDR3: CASSSRDSGYNEQFF
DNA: TGTGCCAGCAGTTCCCGGGACAGTGGCTACAATGAGCAGTTCTTC

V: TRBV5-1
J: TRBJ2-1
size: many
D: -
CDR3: CASSLGGASSYNEQFF
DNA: TGCGCCAGCAGCTTGGGCGGAGCGAGCTCCTACAATGAGCAGTTCTTC